The clone carrying this T cell receptor beta chain is a singleton in its sample. No antigen is known for it. Naivety among CD8 cells was defined by CD45RO negativity and positive CCR7 selection, thereby excluding terminally differentiated effector memory CD45RA+ cells. The protocol was immunoSEQ multiplex PCR, while the TCRdb copy is restricted to in-frame clones and leaves out a portion. The sample records hundreds of thousands of clones, under 95% being singletons. This sample stems from a study of shared clonotypes between healthy human individuals. The study's findings and limits: Only a few donors were included, so the genetic and exposure-history diversity represented was limited. Lower generation probabilities were found for non-shared clonotypes than for those shared by all four donors.

With 3 bases removed from V and 1 base from J, the gap between germline ends came to 13 bases. The CDR3 covers 16 residues. Looked up from germline, CDR1 is LNHDA and CDR2 is SQIVND (reference sequence). The sequenced sample was naive CD8+ T cells sorted from blood. The chain has TRBV19 and TRBJ2-4; the D call may be TRBD1 or TRBD2 (6 bases each). The receptor comes from a man aged 25 to 40 in good health. The CDR3 sequence is CASSIVEGGAKNIQYF. DNA of the CDR3: TGTGCCAGTAGTATCGTAGAAGGGGGGGCCAAAAACATTCAGTACTTC.